Listed here are 32 T cell receptor beta chains from one sample, sequenced in a study of control samples from healthy donors and cancer patients. The protocol was immunoSEQ multiplex PCR, while the TCRdb copy is restricted to in-frame clones and leaves out a portion. The sample lists some 170,000 clones, 95% to 96% occurring once. Sequencing was performed on blood. These receptors were collected from a woman aged 30 to 39 in good health.

The gene calls are TRBV30 and TRBJ1-2; 10 nucleotides agree with TRBD1. This CDR3 contains 14 residues. The trim removed 4 bases at V and 2 bases at J, leaving 4 bases unmatched. Germline loops: CDR1 GTSNPN, CDR2 SVGIG (reference sequence). CDR3 sequence (DNA): TGTGCCTGGAAGGGGACAGGGGTAAACTATGGCTACACCTTC. Its translation: CAWKGTGVNYGYTF.

The rearrangement uses TRBV10-3 and TRBJ2-1; D uncertain. Germline V gene lookup returns CDR1 ENHRY and CDR2 SYGVKD. This CDR3 has 15 residues. Trimming removed 5 bases at V and 4 bases at J, with 15 bases between. The CDR3 region has the DNA TGTGCCATCAGTTCCCGAGGCGCCGTATACAATGAGCAGTTCTTC. This translates into CAISSRGAVYNEQFF.

The J gene is TRBJ2-1, the V gene TRBV5-5; D gene unclear. Looked up from germline, CDR1 is SGHKS and CDR2 is YYEKEE (reference sequence). Trimming took off 4 bases at V and 0 bases at J, with 14 bases between the two ends. The CDR3 is made up of 16 amino acids. This CDR3 reads CASSVNSYSSYNEQFF. In DNA, the CDR3 is TGTGCCAGCAGCGTGAACAGCTACAGCTCCTACAATGAGCAGTTCTTC.

The CDR3 protein is CATTSGTYEQYF. The DNA of the CDR3 is TGTGCCACGACTAGCGGGACGTACGAGCAGTACTTC. The rearrangement links TRBV10-3 to TRBJ2-7, with 11 positions matching TRBD2. The trim removed 10 bases at V and 4 bases at J, leaving 3 bases unmatched. CDR3 length: 12 amino acids. The germline CDR1 and CDR2 sequences are ENHRY and SYGVKD.

J is TRBJ1-5 and V is TRBV21-1. TRBV21-1 is designated a pseudogene. The CDR3 length is 13 residues. The CDR3 loop is CASSKVGDQPQHF. In DNA form, the CDR3 reads TGTGCCAGCAGCAAAGTGGGGGATCAGCCCCAGCATTTT.

The J gene is TRBJ2-5, the V gene TRBV19; TRBD1 agrees at 7 bases. This CDR3 spans 14 amino acids. V was clipped by 4 bases and J by 1 base; unmatched bases: 3. The germline CDR1 and CDR2 sequences are LNHDA and SQIVND (reference sequence). The CDR3 is CASSNRGSQETQYF. The DNA of the CDR3 is TGTGCCAGTAGTAACAGGGGAAGCCAAGAGACCCAGTACTTC. Full variable domain (missing parts from reference TRBV19 and TRBJ2-5): DGGITQSPKYLFRKEGQNVTLSCEQNLNHDAMYWYRQDPGQGLRLIYYSQIVNDFQKGDIAEGYSVSREKKESFPLTVTSAQKNPTAFYLCASSNRGSQETQYFGPGTRLLVL.

V usage is TRBV28 and J usage is TRBJ1-1; 7 nucleotides agree with TRBD1. There are 15 residues in the CDR3. Germline V lookup: CDR1 MDHEN, CDR2 SYDVKM. Trimming took 6 bases from V and 1 from J; bases not matched to a gene: 8. The DNA of the CDR3 is TGTGCCAGCAGGCAGGGGGGGGAAACGAACACTGAAGCTTTCTTT. Amino acids: CASRQGGETNTEAFF.

The CDR3 coding sequence is TGTGCCAGCTCACCAAACTGGCTAGCGGGACCTTACAATGAGCAGTTCTTC. This sequence encodes CASSPNWLAGPYNEQFF. This chain uses TRBV18 with TRBJ2-1; 9 bases match TRBD2. This CDR3 is 17 amino acids long. Germline-derived CDR1 and CDR2 are KGHSH and LQKENI. V shed 2 bases, J shed 4 bases, and the junction held 9 bases outside the gene matches. Supplemented by reference TRBV18 and TRBJ2-1, the full variable domain reads NAGVMQNPRHLVRRRGQEARLRCSPMKGHSHVYWYRQLPEEGLKFMVYLQKENIIDESGMPKERFSAEFPKEGPSILRIQQVVRGDSAAYFCASSPNWLAGPYNEQFFGPGTRLTVL.

The count of this clone is one. The chain couples TRBV3-1 (or the pseudogene TRBV3-2) to TRBJ1-2, with 7 bases lining up with TRBD1. Germline V gives CDR1 LGHDT, CDR2 YNNKEL (reference sequence). The ends lost 5 bases at V and 6 bases at J; junction bases unmatched: 6. This CDR3 has 13 amino acids. Written as DNA, the CDR3 is TGTGCCAGCAGCTGGGGGCAGGGGGATGGCTACACCTTC. It yields the protein CASSWGQGDGYTF.

This clone was seen a handful of times. This chain joins TRBV13 and TRBJ1-1; D is undetermined. CDR3 size: 12 residues. V shed 5 bases and J shed 4 bases, with 8 bases lying between them. From germline, CDR1 is PRHDT and CDR2 FYEKMQ (reference sequence). The CDR3, as DNA: TGTGCCAGCAGCCGTTGGAGCACTGAAGCTTTCTTT. Translation: CASSRWSTEAFF. Looking up the rest from reference TRBV13 and TRBJ1-1 gives the full variable domain: AAGVIQSPRHLIKEKRETATLKCYPIPRHDTVYWYQQGPGQDPQFLISFYEKMQSDKGSIPDRFSAQQFSDYHSELNMSSLELGDSALYFCASSRWSTEAFFGQGTRLTVV.

J is TRBJ1-4 and V is TRBV19; the D gene is possibly TRBD1 (6 bases). The CDR3 has 15 residues. Trimming stripped 1 base from V and 8 bases from J, with 14 bases between. From germline, CDR1 is LNHDA and CDR2 SQIVND (reference sequence). The CDR3 loop reads CASSIVRRGREKLFF. CDR3 nucleotides: TGTGCCAGTAGTATAGTTCGCAGGGGACGGGAAAAACTGTTTTTT.

The table lists this clone with a count of one. The chain links TRBV11-2 to TRBJ2-7; maybe TRBD2 (5 bases). The CDR3 runs 17 residues. The V gene lost 5 bases and the J gene lost 2 bases, with 22 bases spanning the gap. Germline V gene data show CDR1 as SGHAT and CDR2 as FQNNGV. This CDR3 is CASSPPPGLAGAYEQYF. As DNA, the CDR3 is TGTGCCAGCAGCCCCCCGCCTGGGCTAGCTGGGGCCTACGAGCAGTACTTC.

V gene TRBV10-2 combines with J gene TRBJ2-2; TRBD2 matches 9 bases. Germline loops: CDR1 WSHSY, CDR2 SAAADI. Trimming took 5 bases from V and 4 from J; bases not matched to a gene: 8. The CDR3 is 16 amino acids. CDR3 region: CASSHIAGVVTGELFF. The CDR3 nucleotides are TGCGCCAGCAGTCATATAGCGGGAGTGGTCACCGGGGAGCTGTTTTTT.

The V call is TRBV9, the J call TRBJ2-7, with 8 bases identical to TRBD2. This CDR3 contains 15 residues. Trimming at V came to 1 base and at J to 5 bases, leaving 8 bases not matched to a gene. In germline, CDR1 is SGDLS, CDR2 YYNGEE. As DNA, the CDR3 is TGTGCCAGCAGCGTAACGGCTAGCGGGCGGCACGAGCAGTACTTC. Its translation: CASSVTASGRHEQYF.

This chain connects TRBV5-6 to TRBJ2-3, with 7 bases identical to TRBD1. This CDR3 region has 14 residues. V was pared by 4 bases and J by 3 bases, with 5 bases of the junction left unmatched. Per the germline V gene, CDR1 is SGHDT and CDR2 is YYEEEE. The CDR3 region has the DNA TGTGCCAGCAGCAGGGACAGAAGGACAGATACGCAGTATTTT. Protein product: CASSRDRRTDTQYF.

This sequence joins TRBV29-1 and TRBJ1-1, with D maybe TRBD1 (6 bases). CDR1 and CDR2 from the germline V gene are SQVTM and ANQGSEA. The CDR3 has 12 residues. V lost 6 bases, J lost 11 bases, and 19 bases lay in between. The CDR3 sequence: CSVEGGSAGAFF. CDR3 DNA sequence: TGCAGCGTCGAGGGGGGTTCTGCCGGGGCTTTCTTT.

The V and J genes are TRBV5-8 and TRBJ2-1, with TRBD2 matching over 8 bases. Germline V gene sequence: CDR1 SGHTS, CDR2 YDEGEE. The CDR3 loop spans 18 amino acids. The V and J ends lost 0 bases and 0 bases, in that order; junction bases with no gene match: 8. The CDR3 region has the DNA TGTGCCAGCAGCTTGGTGGGCGGGGGGTCCGGCTCCTACAATGAGCAGTTCTTC. Its translation is CASSLVGGGSGSYNEQFF.

V is TRBV5-1 and J is TRBJ2-7; D gene ambiguous. Trimming cost V 0 bases and J 7 bases, with 11 bases left between them. Germline V gives CDR1 SGHRS, CDR2 YFSETQ. The CDR3 has 13 amino acids. In nucleotides, the CDR3 is TGCGCCAGCAGCTTGGATTGGATGTGGGAGCAGTACTTC. It specifies CASSLDWMWEQYF. Combining the CDR3 with reference TRBV5-1 and TRBJ2-7 gives the whole variable domain KAGVTQTPRYLIKTRGQQVTLSCSPISGHRSVSWYQQTPGQGLQFLFEYFSETQRNKGNFPGRFSGRQFSNSRSEMNVSTLELGDSALYLCASSLDWMWEQYFGPGTRLTVT.

This chain joins TRBV29-1 and TRBJ2-7; 8 nucleotides match TRBD1. From germline, CDR1 is SQVTM and CDR2 ANQGSEA. CDR3 length equals 13 residues. The V segment lost 7 bases and the J segment 4 bases; nucleotides outside the gene matches: 9. CDR3 sequence (DNA): TGCAGCGCGGAAGGACAGGGTCGGTACGAGCAGTACTTC. This codes for CSAEGQGRYEQYF.

This chain connects TRBV10-2 to TRBJ2-1; D is uncertain. In germline, CDR1 is WSHSY, CDR2 SAAADI. The V end was cut by 0 bases, the J end by 10 bases, with 10 bases between. The CDR3 spans 13 residues. The CDR3 spells CASSESIFREQFF. DNA for the CDR3: TGCGCCAGCAGTGAGTCGATTTTCAGGGAGCAGTTCTTC.

The chain carries TRBV4-1 and TRBJ2-1, with 7 positions matching TRBD2. This CDR3 has 15 amino acids. Per germline, CDR1 MGHRA and CDR2 YSYEKL. V lost 1 base to trimming and J lost 2 bases; unmatched junction nucleotides: 2. Written as DNA, the CDR3 is TGCGCCAGCAGCCAAGGGCTAGCGGCCTACAATGAGCAGTTCTTC. Translating it yields CASSQGLAAYNEQFF.

The genes are TRBV19 and TRBJ1-1; D possibly corresponds to TRBD1 (5 bases). CDR3 size: 12 residues. CDR1 is LNHDA, CDR2 SQIVND, per germline (reference sequence). V was clipped by 6 bases and J by 10 bases, with 15 bases between them. For the CDR3, the DNA is TGTGCCAGTAGCACCGCAGGGTCGGGAGCTTTCTTT. Translation gives CASSTAGSGAFF.

The chain combines TRBV4-2 with TRBJ1-2; D ambiguous. V was trimmed by 0 bases and J by 2 bases, leaving 13 bases between them. The CDR3 runs 16 residues. Per the germline V gene, CDR1 is LGHNA and CDR2 is YNFKEQ. DNA for the CDR3: TGTGCCAGCAGCCAAGATTCACGGACGATAAACTATGGCTACACCTTC. Translated: CASSQDSRTINYGYTF.

J is TRBJ2-3 and V is TRBV30; D might be TRBD2 (7 bases). Germline V lookup: CDR1 GTSNPN, CDR2 SVGIG (reference sequence). V lost 3 bases to trimming and J lost 8 bases, with 18 bases between them. The CDR3 totals 14 residues. CDR3 in amino acids: CAWRHGGPAVTQYF. CDR3 nucleotide sequence: TGTGCCTGGAGACACGGGGGGCCTGCAGTTACGCAGTATTTT.

The chain employs TRBV4-1 and TRBJ2-7, with a tentative D call TRBD1 (5 bases). Deletions cut 1 base from V and 2 bases from J, with 12 bases between. Germline lookup yields CDR1 MGHRA and CDR2 YSYEKL. This CDR3 has 15 residues. CDR3 sequence (DNA): TGCGCCAGCAGCCAAGGGCAACAGGCTACCTACGAGCAGTACTTC. Protein: CASSQGQQATYEQYF.

V is TRBV28 and J is TRBJ2-1, with TRBD2 matching 14 bases. The germline V gene has CDR1 MDHEN and CDR2 SYDVKM. V lost 1 base and J lost 8; bases outside the gene matches: 4. The CDR3 consists of 16 residues. CDR3 loop: CASSLFEGLAGDEQFF. The DNA of the CDR3 is TGTGCCAGCAGTTTATTTGAGGGACTAGCGGGGGATGAGCAGTTCTTC.

The V call is TRBV6-5, the J call TRBJ1-1; TRBD1 agrees at 8 bases. CDR1 is MNHEY, CDR2 SVGAGI, per germline. CDR3 size: 14 residues. With 5 bases clipped from V and 1 base from J, the junction kept 3 bases outside the gene matches. DNA for the CDR3: TGTGCCAGCAGTAGAGACAGGGGGAACACTGAAGCTTTCTTT. It yields the protein CASSRDRGNTEAFF.

The rearrangement uses TRBV7-9 and TRBJ2-7; 15 nucleotides line up with TRBD2. Germline lookup yields CDR1 SEHNR and CDR2 FQNEAQ (reference sequence). V was pared by 3 bases and J by 4 bases, with 13 bases of the junction left unmatched. The CDR3 consists of 19 residues. CDR3: CASSFFRGTSGGTKYEQYF. CDR3 nucleotide sequence: TGTGCCAGCAGCTTCTTCCGTGGGACTAGCGGGGGGACCAAATACGAGCAGTACTTC. The entire variable domain, with the rest obtained from reference TRBV7-9 and TRBJ2-7, is as follows: DTGVSQNPRHKITKRGQNVTFRCDPISEHNRLYWYRQTLGQGPEFLTYFQNEAQLEKSRLLSDRFSAERPKGSFSTLEIQRTEQGDSAMYLCASSFFRGTSGGTKYEQYFGPGTRLTVT.

This chain joins TRBV4-1 and TRBJ1-1, with a weak D call TRBD1 (5 bases). V lost 0 bases to trimming and J lost 10 bases, with 18 bases between them. The germline V gene has CDR1 MGHRA and CDR2 YSYEKL. This CDR3 is built from 15 residues. CDR3 residues: CASSQERDPQVGAFF. The CDR3 DNA reads as TGCGCCAGCAGCCAAGAACGGGACCCGCAAGTCGGAGCTTTCTTT.

V and J are TRBV2 and TRBJ1-1, with D uncertain. V lost 8 bases and J lost 0, with 10 bases in between. The length of the CDR3 is 13 residues. Germline assignment: CDR1 SNHLY and CDR2 FYNNEI. The CDR3 DNA is TGTGCCAGCCGGGCACAACTGAACACTGAAGCTTTCTTT. This gives the protein CASRAQLNTEAFF. The entire variable domain, with the rest obtained from reference TRBV2 and TRBJ1-1, is as follows: EPEVTQTPSHQVTQMGQEVILRCVPISNHLYFYWYRQILGQKVEFLVSFYNNEISEKSEIFDDQFSVERPDGSNFTLKIRSTKLEDSAMYFCASRAQLNTEAFFGQGTRLTVV.

The chain is built from TRBV6-5 and TRBJ1-5; tentatively, D is TRBD1 (6 bases). CDR3 length: 15 residues. Germline V gives CDR1 MNHEY, CDR2 SVGAGI. V lost 6 bases and J lost 0, with 12 bases in between. The CDR3 sequence is CASRAGEYSNQPQHF. Written as DNA, the CDR3 is TGTGCCAGCAGGGCAGGGGAATATAGCAATCAGCCCCAGCATTTT.

V and J are TRBV4-1 and TRBJ2-2; TRBD1 matches at 10 bases. The CDR3 totals 16 residues. Germline V gene data show CDR1 as MGHRA and CDR2 as YSYEKL. V was clipped by 1 base and J by 7 bases; unmatched bases: 6. The CDR3 region is CASSQGQGAQGGELFF. The CDR3 DNA follows: TGCGCCAGCAGCCAAGGACAGGGGGCGCAGGGCGGGGAGCTGTTTTTT.